Below, 23 T cell receptor beta chains from the same sample are listed, as sequenced in a study of blood T cell repertoires in COVID-19. Repertoires were generated with immunoSEQ multiplex PCR, while TCRdb's copy carries only in-frame clones and drops some. The sample has about 410,000 clones, around 89% seen once. The sequenced sample consisted of peripheral blood. These receptors originate from a woman in her thirties or forties with COVID-19, enrolled during active disease.

This chain links TRBV5-5 with TRBJ2-5; D ambiguous. CDR3 length equals 14 residues. Germline V gene data show CDR1 as SGHKS and CDR2 as YYEKEE (reference sequence). Trimming removed 0 bases at V and 2 bases at J, with 8 bases between. The CDR3 nucleotides are TGTGCCAGCAGCTTGGGTCTATTACAAGAGACCCAGTACTTC. Amino acid sequence: CASSLGLLQETQYF.

The rearrangement uses TRBV7-9 and TRBJ2-7; 7 nucleotides line up with TRBD2. The ends lost 5 bases at V and 7 bases at J; junction bases unmatched: 8. CDR3 size: 13 residues. The germline CDR1 and CDR2 sequences are SEHNR and FQNEAQ (reference sequence). The CDR3 sequence is CASSKPSGREQYF. The CDR3, as DNA: TGTGCCAGCAGCAAACCTAGCGGACGAGAGCAGTACTTC.

The chain carries TRBV27 and TRBJ1-6; 7 bases line up with TRBD1. Trimming cost V 5 bases and J 5 bases; bases outside gene matches: 3. The germline CDR1 and CDR2 sequences are MNHEY and SMNVEV (reference sequence). The CDR3 consists of 14 residues. CDR3 nucleotide sequence: TGTGCCAGCAGTCTAGGGACAGATAATTCACCCCTCCACTTT. It codes for CASSLGTDNSPLHF.

The chain joins TRBV5-1 to TRBJ2-7; D possibly corresponds to TRBD1 (5 bases). The V gene lost 4 bases and the J gene lost 0 bases, with 8 bases spanning the gap. This CDR3 is 13 amino acids long. In germline, CDR1 is SGHRS, CDR2 YFSETQ. CDR3 sequence: CASSGDSSYEQYF. The DNA for the CDR3 is TGCGCCAGCAGCGGAGACAGCTCCTACGAGCAGTACTTC. The whole variable domain, remainder taken from reference TRBV5-1 and TRBJ2-7, is KAGVTQTPRYLIKTRGQQVTLSCSPISGHRSVSWYQQTPGQGLQFLFEYFSETQRNKGNFPGRFSGRQFSNSRSEMNVSTLELGDSALYLCASSGDSSYEQYFGPGTRLTVT.

The chain couples TRBV18 to TRBJ2-6, with a weak D call TRBD2 (5 bases). The V and J ends lost 0 bases and 0 bases respectively, with 12 bases between them. The CDR3 runs to 18 residues. CDR1 is KGHSH and CDR2 is LQKENI in the germline V gene. The CDR3 region is CASSPPLGGFSGANVLTF. The CDR3 bases are TGTGCCAGCTCACCACCCTTGGGCGGGTTCTCTGGGGCCAACGTCCTGACTTTC.

J is TRBJ1-2 and V is TRBV7-9; no clear D. The CDR3 length is 12 residues. The ends were cut back, 5 bases at V and 5 bases at J, with 9 bases in the middle. Germline CDR1 reads SEHNR; CDR2 reads FQNEAQ (reference sequence). CDR3 nucleotide sequence: TGTGCCAGCAGCGTCGGGATTTATGGCTACACCTTC. Translation gives CASSVGIYGYTF.

This clone was seen more than once but under ten times. The rearrangement joins TRBV10-3 to TRBJ2-3; TRBD2 is a possible D gene (6 bases). Looked up from germline, CDR1 is ENHRY and CDR2 is SYGVKD. V was trimmed by 4 bases and J by 5 bases, leaving 25 bases between them. The CDR3 is 18 amino acids. The CDR3 region has the DNA TGTGCCATCAGTGTGGTCCGAATATCTGGCGGGGCCGGAGATACGCAGTATTTT. Its translation is CAISVVRISGGAGDTQYF.

The chain couples TRBV3-1 (or the pseudogene TRBV3-2) to TRBJ1-6, with D hard to call. V was trimmed by 4 bases and J by 6 bases, leaving 10 bases between them. The CDR3 is made up of 14 amino acids. Germline V gene lookup returns CDR1 LGHDT and CDR2 YNNKEL (reference sequence). CDR3 in DNA: TGTGCCAGCAGCCCTCCCAGTGCTAATTCACCCCTCCACTTT. It codes for CASSPPSANSPLHF.

CDR3: CASSSSQGAYTEAFF. The CDR3 coding sequence is TGTGCCAGCAGTTCCTCACAGGGGGCGTACACTGAAGCTTTCTTT. The chain recombines TRBV6-5 with TRBJ1-1; 9 bases match TRBD1. The V and J ends lost 4 bases and 3 bases, in that order; junction bases with no gene match: 6. Germline CDR1 is MNHEY and CDR2 is SVGAGI. The CDR3 is 15 amino acids.

Written as DNA, the CDR3 is TGTGCCAGCAGTCCACTGTCGGGTTCTAATGGCTACACCTTC. As protein: CASSPLSGSNGYTF. The chain uses TRBV6-5 and TRBJ1-2; D is uncertain. The CDR3 loop spans 14 amino acids. Germline assignment: CDR1 MNHEY and CDR2 SVGAGI. V lost 5 bases, J lost 6 bases, and 16 bases lay in between.

The CDR3 region has the DNA TGTGCCAGCAGTTTATTTTTACGCGGCACAGATACGCAGTATTTT. Protein sequence: CASSLFLRGTDTQYF. The chain employs TRBV27 and TRBJ2-3; D gene unclear. Germline CDR1 MNHEY, CDR2 SMNVEV (reference sequence). V was pared by 1 base and J by 1 base, with 9 bases between. CDR3 length equals 15 residues.

CDR3 DNA sequence: TGCGCCAGCAGCCGGAAGTCGGGAGGCACTGAAGCTTTCTTT. Translated, it gives CASSRKSGGTEAFF. The chain recombines TRBV4-3 with TRBJ1-1; the D is unclear. The CDR3 runs 14 residues. Trimming shortened V by 4 bases and J by 4 bases, and 13 bases separated the two germline ends. Germline values: CDR1 LGHNA, CDR2 YSLEER.

This rearrangement joins TRBV28 to TRBJ2-7, with 8 bases that match TRBD2. The CDR3 totals 15 residues. V shed 7 bases, J shed 2 bases, and the junction held 10 bases outside the gene matches. Per germline, CDR1 MDHEN and CDR2 SYDVKM. Here the CDR3 reads CASTLSGSATYEQYF. Here the CDR3 DNA reads TGTGCCAGCACCCTGAGCGGGAGTGCCACCTACGAGCAGTACTTC.

The rearrangement links TRBV11-3 to TRBJ1-4; 11 bases match TRBD1. The germline gives CDR1 SGHNT, CDR2 YENEEA. This CDR3 contains 16 residues. J was trimmed by 8 bases and V by 1 base; bases with no gene match: 6. CDR3 nucleotide sequence: TGTGCCAGCAGCTTAGGGACAGGGGGCTCGGGAGAAAAACTGTTTTTT. As protein: CASSLGTGGSGEKLFF.

The chain is built from TRBV5-1 and TRBJ2-2, with TRBD2 matching 10 bases. The CDR3 length is 18 residues. V shed 2 bases, J shed 1 base, and the junction held 8 bases outside the gene matches. CDR1 SGHRS and CDR2 YFSETQ come from the germline V gene. CDR3 nucleotides: TGCGCCAGCAGCTTCGACGAACTAGCGGGACTGAACACCGGGGAGCTGTTTTTT. It is translated as CASSFDELAGLNTGELFF.

The chain couples TRBV28 to TRBJ1-5, with TRBD1 matching 10 bases. V was pared by 5 bases and J by 0 bases, with 7 bases of the junction left unmatched. The CDR3 consists of 17 residues. The germline CDR1 and CDR2 sequences are MDHEN and SYDVKM. In DNA form, the CDR3 reads TGTGCCAGCAGTGGGGAAGGACAGGGGGGTAGCAATCAGCCCCAGCATTTT. Its translation: CASSGEGQGGSNQPQHF.

V gene TRBV4-1 combines with J gene TRBJ1-1; weak D call: TRBD1 (5 bases). This CDR3 is 14 amino acids long. Germline assignment: CDR1 MGHRA and CDR2 YSYEKL. The V end lost 8 bases, the J end lost 4 bases, and 17 bases lay between the germline ends. As DNA, the CDR3 is TGCGCCAGCGGCGGGGGTCTGCGAGGCACTGAAGCTTTCTTT. Protein sequence: CASGGGLRGTEAFF.

This clone appeared a few times. The chain links TRBV5-1 to TRBJ1-5, with D maybe TRBD1 (5 bases). Germline-derived CDR1 and CDR2 are SGHRS and YFSETQ. V was cut by 0 bases and J by 3 bases, with 10 bases left in between. The CDR3 contains 15 residues. CDR3 sequence (DNA): TGCGCCAGCAGCTTGGATACAGGTCACAATCAGCCCCAGCATTTT. Its translation is CASSLDTGHNQPQHF.

This chain joins TRBV5-4 and TRBJ1-6; D may be TRBD1 (6 bases). Germline lookup yields CDR1 SGHNT and CDR2 YYREEE (reference sequence). V was shortened by 4 bases and J by 9 bases, with 14 bases between the two germline ends. The CDR3 is 14 amino acids. CDR3 loop: CASSRGGEGSPLHF. CDR3 in DNA: TGTGCCAGCAGCCGAGGGGGGGAAGGTTCACCCCTCCACTTT.

This chain joins TRBV5-4 and TRBJ1-1; 9 positions agree with TRBD1. Per the germline V gene, CDR1 is SGHNT and CDR2 is YYREEE (reference sequence). The trim removed 4 bases at V and 1 base at J, leaving 8 bases unmatched. The CDR3 runs 16 residues. The CDR3 protein is CASSRGTGTSNTEAFF. DNA of the CDR3: TGTGCCAGCAGCCGAGGGACAGGGACCTCGAACACTGAAGCTTTCTTT.

The chain recombines TRBV19 with TRBJ1-1, with no clear D. CDR1 LNHDA and CDR2 SQIVND come from the germline V gene (reference sequence). The CDR3 is 16 residues long. V shed 7 bases and J shed 1 base, with 19 bases lying between them. In DNA, the CDR3 is TGTGCCAGTAAAGGATCCCCGGTAGCCTGGAACACTGAAGCTTTCTTT. Its translation is CASKGSPVAWNTEAFF.

The chain has TRBV23-1 and TRBJ2-3; 8 nucleotides align to TRBD2. TRBV23-1 is an ORF for which the function is uncertain. This CDR3 is 14 amino acids long. J lost 4 bases, V lost 9 bases, and 9 bases had no gene match. The CDR3 reads CARDREGGSDTQYF. CDR3 nucleotides: TGCGCCAGGGATCGGGAGGGTGGGTCAGATACGCAGTATTTT.

The chain uses TRBV28 and TRBJ2-2, with D hard to call. Per the germline V gene, CDR1 is MDHEN and CDR2 is SYDVKM. The CDR3 is 15 amino acids. Trimming shortened V by 2 bases and J by 0 bases, and 7 bases separated the two germline ends. The CDR3 DNA is TGTGCCAGCAGTTTAGGTCACACGAACACCGGGGAGCTGTTTTTT. Protein sequence: CASSLGHTNTGELFF.